This TCR beta chain was captured by sequencing in a study of cytomegalovirus exposure and HLA in healthy donors. Study outcomes and limitations: High sensitivity and specificity were reportedly achieved when the classifier diagnosed cytomegalovirus status. Researchers catalogued 150 or so TCR beta chains as cytomegalovirus-associated.

A note on this clone: Its antigen remains unknown.

Trimming shortened V by 0 bases and J by 10 bases, and 9 bases separated the two germline ends. The germline CDR1 and CDR2 sequences are SGHNT and YYREEE (reference sequence). This CDR3 comprises 12 residues. A multiplex PCR was run with 60 Vbeta primers and 13 Jbeta primers. Authors' processing steps: Approximately 9.9 million of 75 million to 85 million unique TCR beta chains were shared, per a later count. Sequencing was performed with immunoSEQ multiplex PCR; in TCRdb, only in-frame clones are kept and a portion is missing. V, J and clone size are those of that table, while D and trimming were read from the DNA. The table shows 170,000 or so clones, with around four fifths occurring only once.

V and J are TRBV5-4 and TRBJ2-3, with D maybe TRBD1 (6 bases). This receptor was identified in a woman aged 25 to 39 in good health and CMV-seropositive. Sequenced input: PBMCs. The CDR3 here is CASSLDRVSQYF. The CDR3 DNA follows: TGTGCCAGCAGCTTGGACAGGGTCTCGCAGTATTTT.